This TCR beta chain comes out of a study of blood T cell repertoires in COVID-19. V was shortened by 1 base and J by 8 bases, with 14 bases between the two germline ends. Germline loops: CDR1 SGHTA, CDR2 FQGNSA. The CDR3 runs to 15 residues. Assay: immunoSEQ multiplex PCR; the TCRdb copy retains only in-frame clones and omits some. This table has about 410,000 clones, roughly nine tenths appearing once. This rearrangement joins TRBV7-2 to TRBJ1-4; D may be TRBD1 (5 bases). The source is a woman between 25 and 40 years old who had recovered from COVID-19. Sequencing was carried out using PBMCs or T cells enriched from blood (not recorded which). The CDR3 DNA reads as TGTGCCAGCAGCTTAGTAGCAGGGTCGTTCGAAAAACTGTTTTTT. Its translation: CASSLVAGSFEKLFF.